Listed here is a single T cell receptor (beta chain). The antigen it binds to is not known. Nothing much larger sits one base from this clone, and base qualities are not available. Whole blood was collected in K2EDTA tubes by collaborating institutions according to the institutions' own protocols. For TCRbeta analysis, collaborators shipped samples as frozen whole blood, isolated PBMCs, or DNA extracted from either of those sample types. The data were obtained in a study of blood T cell repertoires in COVID-19 (dated by TCRdb to 2020 to 2021). Study-wide context: Collaborator samples came from the United States, Italy and Spain and covered acute and convalescent phases of COVID-19. The material from the prospective study consisted of cDNA or gDNA derived from T cells, B-cell-depleted T cells, or PBMCs. Deeply sampled blood TCRbeta repertoires from subjects exposed to, actively infected with, or recovered from COVID-19 were included in the dataset. A freely available public database, intended as a resource for researchers studying the immune response to SARS-CoV-2, is where the repertoires were released. The samples were drawn from two sources: the first 160 participants of the ongoing ImmuneRACE study, and 1,000 to 1,500 subjects contributed by 6 global collaborators. Nearly every sample came with metadata listing a de-identified subject ID, COVID-19 status, age in years and sex. HLA class I and class II types, where available, came from metadata supplied by the sample provider rather than from assay-based typing.

TCRbeta CDR3 regions were amplified from genomic DNA using the immunoSEQ Assay, a bias-controlled multiplex PCR. The published analysis was carried out like this. The number of nucleated cells in each sample was estimated from the amplification of reference gene primers within the assay. To quantify the absolute abundance of each unique TCRbeta CDR3 rearrangement, sequence reads were collapsed and filtered. For each sample, productive Simpson clonality was calculated as the square root of Simpson's diversity index across productive rearrangements. Here the immuneACCESS table is served through TCRdb, limited to in-frame sequences with V and J called. Missing clones are a known gap in these copies; in checked studies unresolved V genes cover under half, and the rest lacks a known reason. That table supplies the V and J calls and clone size; D and trimming were determined from the DNA. In this sample the table shows about 360,000 clones, about four fifths of which occur a single time. Of the sample, 3% falls within the top ten clones.

What the research found in general, with its limitations: The quantity of clinical and demographic metadata differed by source and by participant and was supplied without curation.

The sequence came from a young man with active or convalescent COVID-19. The sequenced sample was peripheral blood.

The nucleotide sequence reads as follows: TGTGCCAGCAGCCTGCCGGGACTAGCCGGAGATACGCAGTATTTT. Its protein is CASSLPGLAGDTQYF. The sequence joins TRBV7-8 to TRBJ2-3; 9 bases in the junction line up with TRBD2. The germline V gene specifies SGHVS as CDR1 and FQNEAQ as CDR2. The CDR3 numbers 15 residues from cysteine through phenylalanine. Just CDR3 DNA is preserved here, 45 bases in frame from base 1. V is cut back by 5 bases and J by 5 bases, with 8 bases in the junction unmatched.